These 23 T cell receptor beta chains were all obtained from the same sample, sequenced in a study of shared clonotypes between healthy human individuals. Profiled with immunoSEQ multiplex PCR; TCRdb holds only in-frame clones, not every one. Of 1.6 million or so clones in the sample, 98% are singletons; the top ten hold about 0.4%. Sequenced material: naive CD4+ T cells sorted from blood. Noted subset: CD45RA+ positively selected. These receptors were obtained from a man younger than 40 in good health.

As regards this clone: The same CDR3 is also encoded by other DNA sequences in this sample. This chain joins TRBV10-3 and TRBJ2-2; D call uncertain. This CDR3 has 13 amino acids. Germline loops: CDR1 ENHRY, CDR2 SYGVKD. The V end lost 3 bases, the J end lost 0 bases, and 2 bases lay between the germline ends. This CDR3 is CAISESNTGELFF. The CDR3 coding sequence is TGTGCCATCAGTGAATCGAACACCGGGGAGCTGTTTTTT.

The J gene is TRBJ2-1, the V gene TRBV5-1; 11 nucleotides align to TRBD2. The V and J ends lost 4 bases and 9 bases, in that order; junction bases with no gene match: 12. The V gene's germline CDR1 is SGHRS and CDR2 YFSETQ. The CDR3 loop spans 16 amino acids. CDR3 in amino acids: CASSLVPGLADIEQFF. CDR3 in DNA: TGCGCCAGCAGCCTAGTACCGGGACTAGCGGACATTGAGCAGTTCTTC. The full variable domain, rest sourced from reference TRBV5-1 and TRBJ2-1, is KAGVTQTPRYLIKTRGQQVTLSCSPISGHRSVSWYQQTPGQGLQFLFEYFSETQRNKGNFPGRFSGRQFSNSRSEMNVSTLELGDSALYLCASSLVPGLADIEQFFGPGTRLTVL.

The genes are TRBV5-6 and TRBJ2-1; a weak D match, TRBD1 (6 bases). Trimming stripped 1 base from V and 12 bases from J, with 17 bases between. CDR3 length equals 14 residues. The V gene's germline CDR1 is SGHDT and CDR2 YYEEEE. The CDR3 sequence: CASSLSGQRGWQFF. In DNA, the CDR3 is TGTGCCAGCAGCTTGTCGGGACAACGCGGGTGGCAGTTCTTC.

About this clone itself: The same CDR3 is also encoded by other DNA sequences in this sample. The chain employs TRBV9 and TRBJ2-7, with TRBD1 matching over 7 bases. The CDR3 sequence is 15 residues long. In germline, CDR1 is SGDLS, CDR2 YYNGEE. Losses at the gene ends were 2 bases for V and 4 bases for J; bases not matched to a gene: 9. DNA for the CDR3: TGTGCCAGCAGCGTTAGTTCAGGGGGAGCGTACGAGCAGTACTTC. This translates into CASSVSSGGAYEQYF.

The chain carries TRBV5-1 and TRBJ2-7; TRBD2 matches 14 bases. CDR1 and CDR2 from the germline V gene are SGHRS and YFSETQ. The J segment lost 4 bases and the V segment lost 5 bases, leaving 5 bases of the junction unmatched. CDR3 length: 15 amino acids. This CDR3 is CASRTGTSGRYEQYF. CDR3 nucleotide sequence: TGCGCCAGCAGAACCGGGACTAGCGGGAGATACGAGCAGTACTTC.

The chain couples TRBV18 to TRBJ2-7, with a tentative D call TRBD2 (5 bases). Germline CDR1 is KGHSH and CDR2 is LQKENI. V was trimmed by 4 bases and J by 0 bases, leaving 25 bases between them. CDR3 size: 19 residues. CDR3 bases: TGTGCCAGCTCACTAACCAAGGGAGCCGGTTTGGCTTCCTCCTACGAGCAGTACTTC. This sequence encodes CASSLTKGAGLASSYEQYF.

Note on this clone: The junction differs from germline at one of its ends, possibly a read error. The chain links TRBV11-3 to TRBJ2-1; no clear D gene. The CDR3 loop spans 15 amino acids. Germline CDR1 SGHNT, CDR2 YENEEA. The chain's CDR3 is CASSLDSSMYNEQFF. CDR3 nucleotides: TGTGCCAGCAGCCTAGACTCCTCTATGTACAATGAGCAGTTCTTC.

V and J are TRBV2 and TRBJ1-2; D ambiguous. The length of the CDR3 is 14 residues. The germline V gene has CDR1 SNHLY and CDR2 FYNNEI. The V and J ends lost 6 bases and 1 base respectively, with 12 bases between them. CDR3 in DNA: TGTGCCAGCAGCGGCGGGTGGAATAACTATGGCTACACCTTC. As protein: CASSGGWNNYGYTF.

V usage is TRBV5-1 and J usage is TRBJ2-1; no definite D call. The germline V and J ends were trimmed by 0 bases and 3 bases, with 13 bases remaining between them. The CDR3 runs to 16 residues. CDR1 is SGHRS and CDR2 is YFSETQ in the germline V gene. CDR3: CASSLGGRVIYNEQFF. The CDR3 DNA reads as TGCGCCAGCAGCTTGGGCGGTAGGGTGATCTACAATGAGCAGTTCTTC.

The J gene is TRBJ2-2, the V gene TRBV2; 8 positions match TRBD2. Losses at the gene ends were 3 bases for V and 7 bases for J; bases not matched to a gene: 4. Per the germline V gene, CDR1 is SNHLY and CDR2 is FYNNEI. This CDR3 is 14 amino acids long. Here the CDR3 DNA reads TGTGCCAGCAGTGACCCAGCGGGAGTCGGGGAGCTGTTTTTT. Amino acid sequence: CASSDPAGVGELFF. The complete variable domain, with remaining parts taken from reference TRBV2 and TRBJ2-2, reads EPEVTQTPSHQVTQMGQEVILRCVPISNHLYFYWYRQILGQKVEFLVSFYNNEISEKSEIFDDQFSVERPDGSNFTLKIRSTKLEDSAMYFCASSDPAGVGELFFGEGSRLTVL.

The chain joins TRBV28 to TRBJ2-7; 7 nucleotides align to TRBD2. This CDR3 spans 15 amino acids. Germline-derived CDR1 and CDR2 are MDHEN and SYDVKM. The junction had 6 bases not matched to a gene; V was cut back by 1 base and J by 3 bases. CDR3 in amino acids: CASSLSAGAYYEQYF. CDR3 DNA sequence: TGTGCCAGCAGTTTATCGGCGGGAGCGTACTACGAGCAGTACTTC.

The chain links TRBV9 to TRBJ2-3, with D uncertain. CDR1 is SGDLS, CDR2 YYNGEE, per germline. The CDR3 extends over 15 amino acids. Trimming stripped 0 bases from V and 4 bases from J, with 12 bases between. CDR3 protein: CASSVVANAADTQYF. In DNA form, the CDR3 reads TGTGCCAGCAGCGTAGTGGCGAATGCGGCAGATACGCAGTATTTT. The variable domain in full, completed from reference TRBV9 and TRBJ2-3, reads DSGVTQTPKHLITATGQRVTLRCSPRSGDLSVYWYQQSLDQGLQFLIQYYNGEERAKGNILERFSAQQFPDLHSELNLSSLELGDSALYFCASSVVANAADTQYFGPGTRLTVL.

The chain links TRBV18 to TRBJ2-2; tentative D call: TRBD1 (5 bases). The germline CDR1 and CDR2 sequences are KGHSH and LQKENI. The ends were cut back, 0 bases at V and 3 bases at J, with 11 bases in the middle. The CDR3 is 16 amino acids. The CDR3 is CASSPPIGVDTGELFF. DNA of the CDR3: TGTGCCAGCTCACCACCGATAGGGGTGGACACCGGGGAGCTGTTTTTT.

The chain uses TRBV20-1 and TRBJ1-1; D gene ambiguous. V shed 8 bases and J shed 11 bases, with 12 bases lying between them. From germline, CDR1 is DFQATT and CDR2 SNEGSKA (reference sequence). The CDR3 has 9 amino acids. Here the CDR3 reads CSIPGKAFF. As DNA, the CDR3 is TGCAGTATTCCGGGAAAGGCTTTCTTT.

The chain employs TRBV18 and TRBJ2-1; 9 nucleotides match TRBD2. Per the germline V gene, CDR1 is KGHSH and CDR2 is LQKENI. This CDR3 comprises 15 residues. After removal of 3 bases from V and 5 bases from J, the junction contained 5 bases not matched to a gene. This CDR3 is CASSPGLAFNNEQFF. The CDR3 DNA reads as TGTGCCAGCTCACCTGGACTAGCGTTTAACAATGAGCAGTTCTTC.

In its sample, this clone was seen once. The chain couples TRBV7-8 to TRBJ2-3, with D uncertain. The CDR3 runs 12 residues. CDR1 and CDR2 (germline): SGHVS, FQNEAQ. Trimming took off 2 bases at V and 5 bases at J, with 5 bases between the two ends. The CDR3 DNA reads TGTGCCAGCAGCTTACCGCTAGATACGCAGTATTTT. Its translation: CASSLPLDTQYF.

The chain carries TRBV19 and TRBJ2-5; the D gene is possibly TRBD2 (6 bases). The CDR3 covers 15 residues. V was pared by 1 base and J by 4 bases, with 13 bases between. CDR1 and CDR2 from the germline V gene are LNHDA and SQIVND (reference sequence). CDR3 loop: CASSIGPRGGETQYF. The CDR3 DNA reads TGTGCCAGTAGTATAGGACCCCGGGGAGGAGAGACCCAGTACTTC. The whole variable domain, remainder taken from reference TRBV19 and TRBJ2-5, is DGGITQSPKYLFRKEGQNVTLSCEQNLNHDAMYWYRQDPGQGLRLIYYSQIVNDFQKGDIAEGYSVSREKKESFPLTVTSAQKNPTAFYLCASSIGPRGGETQYFGPGTRLLVL.

The chain joins TRBV5-1 to TRBJ1-4; D remains ambiguous. With 4 bases removed from V and 4 bases from J, the gap between germline ends came to 14 bases. Germline V gives CDR1 SGHRS, CDR2 YFSETQ. The CDR3 spans 15 residues. In DNA form, the CDR3 reads TGCGCCAGCAGCCCGCGGACTGGGAATAATGAAAAACTGTTTTTT. Translated, it gives CASSPRTGNNEKLFF.

J is TRBJ2-7 and V is TRBV10-2; D is unresolved. CDR1 is WSHSY and CDR2 is SAAADI in the germline V gene. V lost 3 bases and J 0 bases, leaving 6 bases between the germline ends. The CDR3 length is 13 residues. CDR3 region: CASSDQSSYEQYF. The DNA for the CDR3 is TGCGCCAGCAGTGACCAGAGCTCCTACGAGCAGTACTTC.

The rearrangement joins TRBV5-1 to TRBJ2-7, with D unresolved. The V and J ends lost 4 bases and 4 bases respectively, with 18 bases between them. The CDR3 is 15 amino acids. Germline CDR1 is SGHRS and CDR2 is YFSETQ. CDR3 nucleotide sequence: TGCGCCAGCAGCCCAGCTGGGCAGCTAGGATACGAGCAGTACTTC. It yields the protein CASSPAGQLGYEQYF.

This sequence joins TRBV5-1 and TRBJ2-5; TRBD1 aligns across 7 bases. The CDR3 totals 15 residues. V lost 2 bases, J lost 4 bases, and 8 bases stayed unmatched. CDR1 and CDR2 from the germline V gene are SGHRS and YFSETQ. The CDR3 spells CASSFGTALGETQYF. The CDR3 nucleotides are TGCGCCAGCAGCTTCGGGACAGCCCTGGGAGAGACCCAGTACTTC.

The chain uses TRBV28 and TRBJ2-7; D unresolved. Trimming removed 5 bases at V and 9 bases at J, with 14 bases between. This CDR3 has 12 residues. Germline loops: CDR1 MDHEN, CDR2 SYDVKM. CDR3 in DNA: TGTGCCAGCAGTCACAGCCCTACCGGGCAGTACTTC. It codes for CASSHSPTGQYF.

The gene calls are TRBV7-3 and TRBJ2-5; a weak D match, TRBD2 (5 bases). Germline-derived CDR1 and CDR2 are SGHTA and FQGTGA. Trimming cost V 3 bases and J 1 base, with 6 bases left between them. CDR3 length: 13 residues. CDR3 loop: CASSFGGQETQYF. The CDR3 region has the DNA TGTGCCAGCAGCTTTGGAGGCCAAGAGACCCAGTACTTC.